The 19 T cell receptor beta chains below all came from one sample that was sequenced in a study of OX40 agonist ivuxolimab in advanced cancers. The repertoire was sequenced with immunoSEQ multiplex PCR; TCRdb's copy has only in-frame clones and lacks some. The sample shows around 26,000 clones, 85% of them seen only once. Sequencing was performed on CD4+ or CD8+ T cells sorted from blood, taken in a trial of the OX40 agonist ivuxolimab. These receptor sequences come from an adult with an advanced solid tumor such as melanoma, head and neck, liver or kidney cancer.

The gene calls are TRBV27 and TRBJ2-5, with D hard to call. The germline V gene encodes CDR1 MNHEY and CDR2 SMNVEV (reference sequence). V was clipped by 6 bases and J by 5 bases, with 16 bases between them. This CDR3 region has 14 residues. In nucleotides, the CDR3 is TGTGCCAGCAGCCCGACGGTTCAAGGGGAGACCCAGTACTTC. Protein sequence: CASSPTVQGETQYF.

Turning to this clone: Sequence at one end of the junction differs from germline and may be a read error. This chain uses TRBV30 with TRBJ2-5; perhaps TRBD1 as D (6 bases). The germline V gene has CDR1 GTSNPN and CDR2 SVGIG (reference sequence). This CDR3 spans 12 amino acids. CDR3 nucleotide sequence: TGTGCCTGGAGCGGTGAGGGGAAGGGGGTAGACTTC. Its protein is CAWSGEGKGVDF.

DNA for the CDR3: TGTGCCAGCAGTGCCCTGGGGGGCACCAATCAGCCCCAGCATTTT. Residues: CASSALGGTNQPQHF. The rearrangement uses TRBV9 and TRBJ1-5, with D maybe TRBD1 (6 bases). Per the germline V gene, CDR1 is SGDLS and CDR2 is YYNGEE. Trimming took off 5 bases at V and 3 bases at J, with 15 bases between the two ends. The CDR3 has 15 amino acids.

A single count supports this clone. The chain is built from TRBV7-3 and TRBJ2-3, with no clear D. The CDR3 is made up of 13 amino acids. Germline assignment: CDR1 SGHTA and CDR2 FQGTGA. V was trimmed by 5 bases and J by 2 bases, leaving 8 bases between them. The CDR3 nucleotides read TGTGCCAGCAGCCCCCATCACACAGATACGCAGTATTTT. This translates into CASSPHHTDTQYF. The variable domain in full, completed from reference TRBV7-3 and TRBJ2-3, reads GAGVSQTPSNKVTEKGKYVELRCDPISGHTALYWYRQSLGQGPEFLIYFQGTGAADDSGLPNDRFFAVRPEGSVSTLKIQRTERGDSAVYLCASSPHHTDTQYFGPGTRLTVL.

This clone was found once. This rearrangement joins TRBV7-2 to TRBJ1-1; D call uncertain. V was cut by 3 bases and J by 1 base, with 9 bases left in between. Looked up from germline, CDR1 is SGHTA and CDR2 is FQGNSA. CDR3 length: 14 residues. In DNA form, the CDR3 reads TGTGCCAGCAGCTTTACTAGCGGGAACACTGAAGCTTTCTTT. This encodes CASSFTSGNTEAFF.

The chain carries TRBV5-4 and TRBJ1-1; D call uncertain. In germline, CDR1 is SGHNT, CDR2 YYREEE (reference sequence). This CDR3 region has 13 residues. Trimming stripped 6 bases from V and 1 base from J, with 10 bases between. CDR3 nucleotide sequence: TGTGCCAGCATCCCCGAAAGGAACACTGAAGCTTTCTTT. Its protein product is CASIPERNTEAFF.

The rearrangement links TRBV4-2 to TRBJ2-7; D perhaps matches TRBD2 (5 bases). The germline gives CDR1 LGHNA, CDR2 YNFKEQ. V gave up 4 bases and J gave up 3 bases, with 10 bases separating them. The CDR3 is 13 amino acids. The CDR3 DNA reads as TGTGCCAGCAGCCTGGACTTAAACTACGAGCAGTACTTC. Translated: CASSLDLNYEQYF.

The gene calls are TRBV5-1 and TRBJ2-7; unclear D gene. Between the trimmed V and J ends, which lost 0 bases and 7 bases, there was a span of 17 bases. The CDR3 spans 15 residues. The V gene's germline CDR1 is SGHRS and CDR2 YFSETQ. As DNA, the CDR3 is TGCGCCAGCAGCTTGGAGGAAATCCCAACCTTGGAGCAGTACTTC. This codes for CASSLEEIPTLEQYF.

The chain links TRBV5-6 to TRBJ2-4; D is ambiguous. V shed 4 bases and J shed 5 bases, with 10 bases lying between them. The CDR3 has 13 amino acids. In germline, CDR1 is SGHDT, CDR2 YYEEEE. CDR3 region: CASSGLGENIQYF. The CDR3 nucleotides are TGTGCCAGCAGCGGTCTAGGAGAAAACATTCAGTACTTC.

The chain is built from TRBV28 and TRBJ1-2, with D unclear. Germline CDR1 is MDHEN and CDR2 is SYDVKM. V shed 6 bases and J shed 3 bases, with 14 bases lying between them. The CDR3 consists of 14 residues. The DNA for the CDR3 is TGTGCCAGCAGCCCCGTGGAGACACACTATGGCTACACCTTC. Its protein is CASSPVETHYGYTF.

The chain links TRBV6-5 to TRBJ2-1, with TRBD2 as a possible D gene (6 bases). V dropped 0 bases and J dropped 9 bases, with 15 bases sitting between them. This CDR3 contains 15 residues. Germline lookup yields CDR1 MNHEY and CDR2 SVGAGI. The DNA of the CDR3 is TGTGCCAGCAGTTACTCTGCAGGAGGGTACGCTGAGCAGTTCTTC. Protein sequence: CASSYSAGGYAEQFF.

The CDR3 nucleotides are TGCGCCAGCAGCCCAACACCAGGGACACAAGAGACCCAGTACTTC. This encodes CASSPTPGTQETQYF. V usage is TRBV4-1 and J usage is TRBJ2-5; D might be TRBD1 (6 bases). The CDR3 runs 15 residues. The germline V gene has CDR1 MGHRA and CDR2 YSYEKL. Trimming cost V 4 bases and J 2 bases, with 14 bases left between them.

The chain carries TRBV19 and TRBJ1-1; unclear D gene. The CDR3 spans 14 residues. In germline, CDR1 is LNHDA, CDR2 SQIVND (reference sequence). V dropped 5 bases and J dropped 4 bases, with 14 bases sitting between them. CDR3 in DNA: TGTGCCAGTAGTGCTAACTGGGGTGGCACTGAAGCTTTCTTT. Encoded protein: CASSANWGGTEAFF.

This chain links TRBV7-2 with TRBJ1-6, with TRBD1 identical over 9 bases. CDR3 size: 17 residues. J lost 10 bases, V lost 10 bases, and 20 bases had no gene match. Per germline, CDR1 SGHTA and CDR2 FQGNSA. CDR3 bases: TGTGCCATCCCAAACCGGGACAGGGCCTCCCTCATGTCACCCCTCCACTTT. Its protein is CAIPNRDRASLMSPLHF.

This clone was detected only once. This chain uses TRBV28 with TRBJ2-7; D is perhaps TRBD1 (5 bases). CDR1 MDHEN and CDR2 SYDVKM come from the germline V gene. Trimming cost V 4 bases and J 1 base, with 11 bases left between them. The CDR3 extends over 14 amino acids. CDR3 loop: CASSWSAGSYEQYF. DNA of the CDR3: TGTGCCAGCAGTTGGTCTGCAGGGTCCTACGAGCAGTACTTC. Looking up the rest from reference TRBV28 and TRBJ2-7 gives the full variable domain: DVKVTQSSRYLVKRTGEKVFLECVQDMDHENMFWYRQDPGLGLRLIYFSYDVKMKEKGDIPEGYSVSREKKERFSLILESASTNQTSMYLCASSWSAGSYEQYFGPGTRLTVT.

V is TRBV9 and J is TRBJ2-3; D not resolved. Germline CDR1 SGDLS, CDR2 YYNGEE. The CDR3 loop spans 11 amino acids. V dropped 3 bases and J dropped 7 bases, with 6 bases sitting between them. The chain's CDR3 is CASSEGYTQYF. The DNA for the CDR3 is TGTGCCAGCAGCGAAGGATATACGCAGTATTTT.

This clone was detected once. The DNA of the CDR3 is TGTGCCAGCAGCTCCTCCACTGGGGTTTTAGATACGCAGTATTTT. Translating it yields CASSSSTGVLDTQYF. The genes are TRBV5-4 and TRBJ2-3; D not resolved. Germline CDR1 reads SGHNT; CDR2 reads YYREEE (reference sequence). The CDR3 is made up of 15 amino acids. V was pared by 3 bases and J by 5 bases, with 16 bases between.

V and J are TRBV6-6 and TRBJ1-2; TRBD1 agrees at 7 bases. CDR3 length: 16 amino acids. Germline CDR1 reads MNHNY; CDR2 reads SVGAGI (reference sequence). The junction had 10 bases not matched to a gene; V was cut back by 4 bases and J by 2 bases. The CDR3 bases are TGTGCCAGCAGTTTCGATTTCCCGGGACAGAACTATGGCTACACCTTC. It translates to CASSFDFPGQNYGYTF.

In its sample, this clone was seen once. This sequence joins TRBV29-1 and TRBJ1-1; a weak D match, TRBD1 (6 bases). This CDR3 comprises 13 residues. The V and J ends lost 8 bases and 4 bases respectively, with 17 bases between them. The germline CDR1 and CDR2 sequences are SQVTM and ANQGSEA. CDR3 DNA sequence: TGCAGCCCCAGGGAGGGGGGTGGCACTGAAGCTTTCTTT. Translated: CSPREGGGTEAFF.